Shown below are 17 T cell receptor beta chains from a single sample sequenced in a study of blood T cell repertoires in COVID-19. Libraries were prepared by immunoSEQ multiplex PCR; TCRdb keeps only in-frame clonotypes and omits some of them. The sample contains some 700,000 clones, more than 80% of which appear only once. Source material: peripheral blood. The source is a woman aged 18-29 years with acute or convalescent COVID-19.

The chain combines TRBV2 with TRBJ1-2; no clear D gene. CDR1 is SNHLY, CDR2 FYNNEI, per germline. The CDR3 has 14 amino acids. The V and J ends lost 5 bases and 6 bases respectively, with 16 bases between them. In DNA form, the CDR3 reads TGTGCCAGCAGTCCTGTGACCGACTGGGATGGCTACACCTTC. This translates into CASSPVTDWDGYTF. Full variable domain (rest looked up from reference TRBV2 and TRBJ1-2): EPEVTQTPSHQVTQMGQEVILRCVPISNHLYFYWYRQILGQKVEFLVSFYNNEISEKSEIFDDQFSVERPDGSNFTLKIRSTKLEDSAMYFCASSPVTDWDGYTFGSGTRLTVV.

The table lists this clone with a count of one. The gene calls are TRBV9 and TRBJ1-1; TRBD1 might be the D (6 bases). The germline V gene has CDR1 SGDLS and CDR2 YYNGEE. This CDR3 has 14 amino acids. The V end was cut by 4 bases, the J end by 5 bases, with 15 bases between. The DNA for the CDR3 is TGTGCCAGCAGCTTACAGGGTAGCGGGACTGAAGCTTTCTTT. Protein: CASSLQGSGTEAFF. The variable domain in full, completed from reference TRBV9 and TRBJ1-1, reads DSGVTQTPKHLITATGQRVTLRCSPRSGDLSVYWYQQSLDQGLQFLIQYYNGEERAKGNILERFSAQQFPDLHSELNLSSLELGDSALYFCASSLQGSGTEAFFGQGTRLTVV.

The chain is built from TRBV6-5 and TRBJ1-5, with 7 nucleotides matching TRBD1. This CDR3 is 14 amino acids long. The ends lost 6 bases at V and 3 bases at J; junction bases unmatched: 5. Germline V CDR1 and CDR2: MNHEY, SVGAGI. CDR3 sequence (DNA): TGTGCCAGCAGCAGTACAGGGGTCAATCAGCCCCAGCATTTT. This codes for CASSSTGVNQPQHF.

The V call is TRBV28, the J call TRBJ1-6; tentatively, D is TRBD1 (6 bases). Trimming left V 8 bases short and J 5 bases short, with 22 bases between. CDR1 MDHEN and CDR2 SYDVKM come from the germline V gene. The CDR3 totals 17 residues. The CDR3 sequence is CASLSGTGTSDNSPLHF. CDR3 bases: TGTGCCAGCCTCTCCGGGACCGGGACAAGCGATAATTCACCCCTCCACTTT.

This chain uses TRBV5-6 with TRBJ2-5; the match to TRBD2 covers 10 bases. The V gene's germline CDR1 is SGHDT and CDR2 YYEEEE. The CDR3 extends over 15 amino acids. V lost 4 bases, J lost 2 bases, and 5 bases stayed unmatched. The CDR3 spells CASSLKTSGQETQYF. In nucleotides, the CDR3 is TGTGCCAGCAGCCTGAAGACTAGCGGGCAAGAGACCCAGTACTTC.

The V gene is TRBV12-5, the J gene TRBJ1-2; D is ambiguous. The germline gives CDR1 LGHNT, CDR2 FRNRAP. This CDR3 region has 15 residues. The V and J ends lost 3 bases and 2 bases respectively, with 13 bases between them. The DNA for the CDR3 is TGTGCTAGTGGTTTAGTCACCGGGAGGAACTATGGCTACACCTTC. Its protein is CASGLVTGRNYGYTF.

The rearrangement uses TRBV18 and TRBJ2-5; TRBD1 aligns across 7 bases. CDR1 and CDR2 from the germline V gene are KGHSH and LQKENI. The CDR3 runs to 16 residues. J lost 5 bases, V lost 3 bases, and 12 bases had no gene match. The CDR3 bases are TGTGCCAGCTCACCCTCAACGCAGACAGGGTTGGAGACCCAGTACTTC. Protein sequence: CASSPSTQTGLETQYF.

This chain links TRBV4-2 with TRBJ1-6, with D unclear. Trimming pared 1 base from V and 10 bases from J, leaving 14 bases between. This CDR3 region has 15 residues. CDR1 is LGHNA and CDR2 is YNFKEQ in the germline V gene. The CDR3 DNA reads as TGTGCCAGCAGCCAAGTTGGGAGTAAGGGCTCACCCCTCCACTTT. It yields the protein CASSQVGSKGSPLHF.

This clone was recorded once. The V and J genes are TRBV28 and TRBJ2-1, with TRBD2 matching 8 bases. V was clipped by 6 bases and J by 6 bases; unmatched bases: 13. The CDR3 loop spans 16 amino acids. Looked up from germline, CDR1 is MDHEN and CDR2 is SYDVKM. The CDR3 sequence: CASSSGGGFVSNEQFF. CDR3 DNA sequence: TGTGCCAGCAGCTCCGGGGGGGGGTTCGTCAGCAATGAGCAGTTCTTC.

This chain uses TRBV5-1 with TRBJ1-6, with 11 bases fitting TRBD1. The germline gives CDR1 SGHRS, CDR2 YFSETQ. With V trimmed by 1 base and J by 10 bases, 4 bases remained unmatched. The CDR3 is made up of 15 amino acids. The CDR3 reads CASSLWTGGKSPLHF. The CDR3 bases are TGCGCCAGCAGCTTGTGGACAGGGGGCAAATCACCCCTCCACTTT.

This rearrangement joins TRBV5-6 to TRBJ1-5; D uncertain. This CDR3 is built from 13 residues. Germline CDR1 reads SGHDT; CDR2 reads YYEEEE. Trimming pared 5 bases from V and 7 bases from J, leaving 13 bases between. DNA for the CDR3: TGTGCCAGCAGTCAAGGTCGCGGACAGCCCCAGCATTTT. This translates into CASSQGRGQPQHF. The full variable domain, in which reference TRBV5-6 and TRBJ1-5 provide the parts outside the CDR3, is DAGVTQSPTHLIKTRGQQVTLRCSPKSGHDTVSWYQQALGQGPQFIFQYYEEEERQRGNFPDRFSGHQFPNYSSELNVNALLLGDSALYLCASSQGRGQPQHFGDGTRLSIL.

V and J are TRBV5-1 and TRBJ2-7; D might be TRBD1 (7 bases). V dropped 5 bases and J dropped 11 bases, with 20 bases sitting between them. Germline CDR1 is SGHRS and CDR2 is YFSETQ. CDR3 length equals 13 residues. The CDR3 coding sequence is TGCGCCAGCAGGGAGGGGGCTTCGGCAGACGAGTACTTC. Translating it yields CASREGASADEYF. The whole variable domain, remainder taken from reference TRBV5-1 and TRBJ2-7, is KAGVTQTPRYLIKTRGQQVTLSCSPISGHRSVSWYQQTPGQGLQFLFEYFSETQRNKGNFPGRFSGRQFSNSRSEMNVSTLELGDSALYLCASREGASADEYFGPGTRLTVT.

The rearrangement joins TRBV9 to TRBJ2-3; 8 bases are a match to TRBD1. The CDR3 spans 14 residues. The germline V gene encodes CDR1 SGDLS and CDR2 YYNGEE. V shed 3 bases, J shed 2 bases, and the junction held 2 bases outside the gene matches. CDR3 DNA: TGTGCCAGCAGCGCGGACAGGGTCACAGATACGCAGTATTTT. It is translated as CASSADRVTDTQYF. The entire variable domain, with the rest obtained from reference TRBV9 and TRBJ2-3, is as follows: DSGVTQTPKHLITATGQRVTLRCSPRSGDLSVYWYQQSLDQGLQFLIQYYNGEERAKGNILERFSAQQFPDLHSELNLSSLELGDSALYFCASSADRVTDTQYFGPGTRLTVL.

This chain joins TRBV7-6 and TRBJ2-7; 7 nucleotides match TRBD2. In germline, CDR1 is SGHVS, CDR2 FNYEAQ. After removal of 5 bases from V and 6 bases from J, the junction contained 10 bases not matched to a gene. This CDR3 is built from 14 residues. The CDR3: CASSPGGGRGEQYF. The CDR3 region has the DNA TGTGCCAGCAGCCCCGGGGGAGGGAGGGGCGAGCAGTACTTC.

This sequence joins TRBV9 and TRBJ1-1; TRBD1 is a possible D gene (5 bases). The CDR3 is made up of 16 amino acids. The V and J ends lost 2 bases and 3 bases respectively, with 17 bases between them. Germline lookup yields CDR1 SGDLS and CDR2 YYNGEE. For the CDR3, the DNA is TGTGCCAGCAGCGTCCCCCAATCCGACAGTCACACTGAAGCTTTCTTT. It specifies CASSVPQSDSHTEAFF.

CDR3 nucleotide sequence: TGTGCCAGCAGTCTGACGGGGGATGGTGGCTACACCTTC. Protein: CASSLTGDGGYTF. This sequence joins TRBV27 and TRBJ1-2, with D tentatively TRBD1 (5 bases). Germline V lookup: CDR1 MNHEY, CDR2 SMNVEV (reference sequence). V lost 5 bases to trimming and J lost 7 bases, with 14 bases between them. The length of the CDR3 is 13 residues.

V usage is TRBV5-1 and J usage is TRBJ2-1; 11 bases match TRBD2. Trimming removed 4 bases from V and 4 bases from J; junction bases left unmatched: 4. The V gene's germline CDR1 is SGHRS and CDR2 YFSETQ. This CDR3 is built from 15 residues. The CDR3 DNA reads TGCGCCAGCAGCCCCGGGACTAGCGGATACAATGAGCAGTTCTTC. Translating it yields CASSPGTSGYNEQFF.